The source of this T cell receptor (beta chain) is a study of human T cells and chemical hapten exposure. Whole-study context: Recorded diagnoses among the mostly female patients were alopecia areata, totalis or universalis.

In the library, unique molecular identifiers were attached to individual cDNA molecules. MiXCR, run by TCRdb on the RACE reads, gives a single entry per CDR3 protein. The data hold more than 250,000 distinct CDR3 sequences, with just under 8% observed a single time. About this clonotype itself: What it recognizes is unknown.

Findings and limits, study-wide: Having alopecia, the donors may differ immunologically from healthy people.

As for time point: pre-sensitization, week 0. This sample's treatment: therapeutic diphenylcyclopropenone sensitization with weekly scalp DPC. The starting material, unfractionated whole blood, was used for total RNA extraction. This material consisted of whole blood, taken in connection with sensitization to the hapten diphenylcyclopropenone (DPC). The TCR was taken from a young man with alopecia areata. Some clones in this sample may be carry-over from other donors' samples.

CDR3 in DNA: TGCGCCAGCAGCCAGCTGGGGTTGGACAGGCGGATCGGCTACACCTTC. The encoded protein is CASSQLGLDRRIGYTF. The chain combines TRBV4-1 with TRBJ1-2, with TRBD1 matching over 7 bases. This CDR3 has 16 residues. J lost 8 bases, V lost 3 bases, and 15 bases had no gene match. CDR1 is MGHRA, CDR2 YSYEKL, per germline.